The rows below give T cell receptor beta chains drawn from one sample of a study of T cell responses to AZD1222 COVID-19 vaccine. Clones were read by immunoSEQ multiplex PCR, and TCRdb kept only the in-frame ones, dropping some. Of approximately 110,000 clones detected, 88% appear once; the ten largest clones hold around 8.4%. Sequencing used peripheral blood, obtained on day 0 of AZD1222 vaccination. The receptors originated from an adult in good health. The CDR3 runs from the conserved cysteine through the conserved F or W. A D gene is named only where the DNA matches it firmly. Size is omitted from some rows. Given values are once, few, many or a class for expanded clones.

d_gene: NA; v_gene: TRBV15; j_gene: TRBJ1-3; abundance: NA; CDR3aa: CATSRGDIGSGNTIYF; CDR3nt: TGTGCCACCAGCAGAGGGGACATTGGCTCTGGAAACACCATATATTTT
d_gene: NA; v_gene: TRBV9; j_gene: TRBJ2-3; abundance: NA; CDR3aa: CASGIAESTDTQYF; CDR3nt: TGTGCCAGCGGCATAGCGGAGAGCACAGATACGCAGTATTTT
d_gene: NA; v_gene: TRBV5-1; j_gene: TRBJ1-1; abundance: NA; CDR3aa: CASSLAVGVNTEAFF; CDR3nt: TGCGCCAGCAGCTTGGCCGTAGGGGTGAACACTGAAGCTTTCTTT
d_gene: TRBD2; v_gene: TRBV24-1; j_gene: TRBJ2-1; abundance: NA; CDR3aa: CATSGTSGRGYNEQFF; CDR3nt: TGTGCCACCTCCGGGACTAGCGGGAGGGGGTACAATGAGCAGTTCTTC
d_gene: NA; v_gene: TRBV28; j_gene: TRBJ2-6; abundance: NA; CDR3aa: CASSPPVGGAPGANVLTF; CDR3nt: TGTGCCAGCAGTCCACCGGTGGGGGGGGCGCCTGGGGCCAACGTCCTGACTTTC
d_gene: TRBD1; v_gene: TRBV6-2/TRBV6-3; j_gene: TRBJ2-7; abundance: NA; CDR3aa: CASSQTGTGDYEQYF; CDR3nt: TGTGCCAGCAGTCAGACCGGGACAGGGGATTACGAGCAGTACTTC
d_gene: NA; v_gene: TRBV10-1; j_gene: TRBJ2-1; abundance: NA; CDR3aa: CASSGPGVGTNEQFF; CDR3nt: TGCGCCAGCAGTGGACCGGGAGTGGGGACCAATGAGCAGTTCTTC
d_gene: NA; v_gene: TRBV2; j_gene: TRBJ2-6; abundance: NA; CDR3aa: CASSDGRSRSGANVLTF; CDR3nt: TGTGCCAGCAGTGACGGTAGGTCCCGCTCTGGGGCCAACGTCCTGACTTTC
d_gene: TRBD1; v_gene: TRBV6-1; j_gene: TRBJ1-5; abundance: NA; CDR3aa: CASSELDRGTQHF; CDR3nt: TGTGCCAGCAGTGAATTAGACAGGGGGACCCAGCATTTT
d_gene: NA; v_gene: TRBV7-3; j_gene: TRBJ2-2; abundance: NA; CDR3aa: CASSLNTGGTGELFF; CDR3nt: TGTGCCAGCAGCTTAAACACAGGAGGTACCGGGGAGCTGTTTTTT
d_gene: NA; v_gene: TRBV19; j_gene: TRBJ2-1; abundance: NA; CDR3aa: CASSTRLIAASTVYNEQFF; CDR3nt: TGTGCCAGTAGTACCCGCTTGATAGCGGCATCTACAGTCTACAATGAGCAGTTCTTC
d_gene: NA; v_gene: TRBV28; j_gene: TRBJ1-2; abundance: NA; CDR3aa: CASSLPPWGYTF; CDR3nt: TGTGCCAGCAGTTTACCCCCGTGGGGCTACACCTTC
d_gene: TRBD1; v_gene: TRBV14; j_gene: TRBJ1-2; abundance: NA; CDR3aa: CASSQVPGQIYGYTF; CDR3nt: TGTGCCAGCAGCCAAGTTCCGGGACAGATCTATGGCTACACCTTC
d_gene: NA; v_gene: TRBV12-3/TRBV12-4; j_gene: TRBJ2-1; abundance: NA; CDR3aa: CASRGLDEQFF; CDR3nt: TGTGCCAGCAGGGGGCTGGATGAGCAGTTCTTC
d_gene: NA; v_gene: TRBV11-1; j_gene: TRBJ1-1; abundance: NA; CDR3aa: CASRLGRVNTEAFF; CDR3nt: TGTGCCAGCAGGCTGGGACGGGTGAACACTGAAGCTTTCTTT
d_gene: NA; v_gene: TRBV7-9; j_gene: TRBJ1-6; abundance: NA; CDR3aa: CASSLARGSYNSPLHF; CDR3nt: TGTGCCAGCAGCTTAGCCAGGGGATCCTATAATTCACCCCTCCACTTT
d_gene: TRBD2; v_gene: TRBV3-1/TRBV3-2; j_gene: TRBJ2-3; abundance: NA; CDR3aa: CASSQGGLALGDTQYF; CDR3nt: TGTGCCAGCAGCCAAGGCGGACTAGCGCTTGGGGATACGCAGTATTTT
d_gene: NA; v_gene: TRBV2; j_gene: TRBJ1-1; abundance: NA; CDR3aa: CASSRDGSNTEAFF; CDR3nt: TGTGCCAGCAGTAGGGACGGGTCGAACACTGAAGCTTTCTTT
d_gene: TRBD1; v_gene: TRBV7-9; j_gene: TRBJ1-2; abundance: NA; CDR3aa: CASSLGTGEFSGYTF; CDR3nt: TGTGCCAGCAGCCTAGGGACAGGGGAATTCTCCGGCTACACCTTC
d_gene: NA; v_gene: TRBV4-2; j_gene: TRBJ1-5; abundance: NA; CDR3aa: CASSSKTGTGVSNQPQHF; CDR3nt: TGTGCCAGCAGCTCCAAGACAGGAACCGGGGTAAGCAATCAGCCCCAGCATTTT
d_gene: TRBD1; v_gene: TRBV29-1; j_gene: TRBJ1-1; abundance: NA; CDR3aa: CSGGQGANTEAFF; CDR3nt: TGCAGCGGTGGACAGGGGGCGAACACTGAAGCTTTCTTT
d_gene: TRBD1; v_gene: TRBV27; j_gene: TRBJ1-5; abundance: NA; CDR3aa: CASSLRRQGDQPQHF; CDR3nt: TGTGCCAGCAGTTTAAGGAGACAGGGGGATCAGCCCCAGCATTTT
d_gene: NA; v_gene: TRBV12-5; j_gene: TRBJ1-2; abundance: once; CDR3aa: CASGGPTGWNYGYTF; CDR3nt: TGTGCTAGTGGCGGCCCGACAGGATGGAACTATGGCTACACCTTC
d_gene: NA; v_gene: TRBV5-1; j_gene: TRBJ2-3; abundance: NA; CDR3aa: CASSLRERTDTQYF; CDR3nt: TGCGCCAGCAGCTTGCGGGAGAGGACAGATACGCAGTATTTT